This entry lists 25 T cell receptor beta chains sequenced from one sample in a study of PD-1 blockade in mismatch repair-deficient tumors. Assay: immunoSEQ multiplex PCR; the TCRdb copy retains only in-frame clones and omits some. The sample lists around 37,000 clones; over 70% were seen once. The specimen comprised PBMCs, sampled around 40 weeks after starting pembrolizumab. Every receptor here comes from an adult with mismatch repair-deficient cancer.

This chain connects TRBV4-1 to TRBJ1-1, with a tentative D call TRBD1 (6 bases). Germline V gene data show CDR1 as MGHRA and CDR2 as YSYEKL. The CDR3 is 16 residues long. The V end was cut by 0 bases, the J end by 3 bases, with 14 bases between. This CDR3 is CASSQDLLQGYTEAFF. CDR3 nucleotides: TGCGCCAGCAGCCAAGATCTTCTCCAGGGGTACACTGAAGCTTTCTTT.

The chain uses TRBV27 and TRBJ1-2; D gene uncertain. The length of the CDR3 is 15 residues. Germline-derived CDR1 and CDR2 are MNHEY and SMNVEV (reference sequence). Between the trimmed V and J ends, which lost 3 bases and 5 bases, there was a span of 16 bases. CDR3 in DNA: TGTGCCAGCAGTTTCCTTATACAGATACCGTATGGCTACACCTTC. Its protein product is CASSFLIQIPYGYTF.

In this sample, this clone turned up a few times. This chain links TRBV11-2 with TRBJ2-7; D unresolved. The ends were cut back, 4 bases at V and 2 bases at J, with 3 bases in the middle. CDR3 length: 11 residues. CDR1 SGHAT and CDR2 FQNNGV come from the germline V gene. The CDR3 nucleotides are TGTGCCAGCAGCTCAGCCTACGAGCAGTACTTC. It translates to CASSSAYEQYF.

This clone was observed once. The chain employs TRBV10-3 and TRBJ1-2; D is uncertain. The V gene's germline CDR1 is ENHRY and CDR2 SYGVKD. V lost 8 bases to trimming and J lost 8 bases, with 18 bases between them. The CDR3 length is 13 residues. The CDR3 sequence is CAIVAGSGGGYTF. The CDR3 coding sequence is TGTGCCATCGTTGCTGGATCGGGAGGGGGCTACACCTTC.

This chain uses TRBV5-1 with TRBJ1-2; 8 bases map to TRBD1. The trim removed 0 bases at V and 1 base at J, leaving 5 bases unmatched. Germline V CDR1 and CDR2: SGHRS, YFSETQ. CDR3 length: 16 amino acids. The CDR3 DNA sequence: TGCGCCAGCAGCTTGGAACCAGGGGGCGATAACTATGGCTACACCTTC. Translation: CASSLEPGGDNYGYTF.

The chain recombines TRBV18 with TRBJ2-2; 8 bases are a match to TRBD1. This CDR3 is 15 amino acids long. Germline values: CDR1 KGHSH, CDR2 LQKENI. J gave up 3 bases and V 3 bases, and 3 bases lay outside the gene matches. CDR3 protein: CASSPGQGYTGELFF. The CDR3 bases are TGTGCCAGCTCACCCGGACAGGGTTACACCGGGGAGCTGTTTTTT.

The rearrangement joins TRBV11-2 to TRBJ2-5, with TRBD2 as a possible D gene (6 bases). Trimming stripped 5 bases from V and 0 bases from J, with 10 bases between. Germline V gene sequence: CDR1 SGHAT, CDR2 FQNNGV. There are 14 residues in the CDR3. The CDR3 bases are TGTGCCAGCAGCCTACTAGCTCACCAAGAGACCCAGTACTTC. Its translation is CASSLLAHQETQYF.

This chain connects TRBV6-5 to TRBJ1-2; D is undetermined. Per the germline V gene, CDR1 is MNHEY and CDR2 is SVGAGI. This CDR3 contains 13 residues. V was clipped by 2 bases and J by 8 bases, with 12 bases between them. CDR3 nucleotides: TGTGCCAGCAGTTACGAGGCTCTCCGGGGCTACACCTTC. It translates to CASSYEALRGYTF.

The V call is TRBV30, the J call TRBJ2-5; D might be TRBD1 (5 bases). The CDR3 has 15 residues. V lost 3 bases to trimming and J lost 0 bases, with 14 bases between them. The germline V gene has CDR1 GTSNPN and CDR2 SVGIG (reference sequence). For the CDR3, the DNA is TGTGCCTGGAGGGACAAAAATCGGTACCAAGAGACCCAGTACTTC. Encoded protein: CAWRDKNRYQETQYF.

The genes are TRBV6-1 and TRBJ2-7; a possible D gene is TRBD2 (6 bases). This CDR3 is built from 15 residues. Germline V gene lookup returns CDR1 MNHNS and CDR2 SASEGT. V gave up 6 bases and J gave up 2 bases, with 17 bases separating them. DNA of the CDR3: TGTGCCAGCAGCGGACAATCAGGGACTCCCTACGAGCAGTACTTC. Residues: CASSGQSGTPYEQYF.

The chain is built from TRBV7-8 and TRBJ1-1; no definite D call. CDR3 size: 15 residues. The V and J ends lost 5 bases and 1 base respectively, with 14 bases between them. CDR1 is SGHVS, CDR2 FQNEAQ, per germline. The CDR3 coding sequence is TGTGCCAGCAGCCCTGGCGGGGTATGGAACACTGAAGCTTTCTTT. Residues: CASSPGGVWNTEAFF.

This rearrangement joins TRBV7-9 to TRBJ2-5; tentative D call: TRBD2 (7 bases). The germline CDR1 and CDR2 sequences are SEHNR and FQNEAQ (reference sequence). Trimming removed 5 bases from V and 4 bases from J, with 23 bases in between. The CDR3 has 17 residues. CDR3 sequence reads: CASSEASRGTIGETQYF. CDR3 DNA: TGTGCCAGCAGCGAGGCGTCGAGGGGGACTATAGGAGAGACCCAGTACTTC.

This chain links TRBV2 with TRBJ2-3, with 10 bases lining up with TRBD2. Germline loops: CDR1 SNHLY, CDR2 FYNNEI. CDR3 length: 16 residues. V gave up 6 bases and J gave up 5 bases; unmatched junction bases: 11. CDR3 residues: CASSVGLAGAGDTQYF. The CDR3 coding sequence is TGTGCCAGCAGCGTGGGTCTAGCGGGAGCCGGAGATACGCAGTATTTT.

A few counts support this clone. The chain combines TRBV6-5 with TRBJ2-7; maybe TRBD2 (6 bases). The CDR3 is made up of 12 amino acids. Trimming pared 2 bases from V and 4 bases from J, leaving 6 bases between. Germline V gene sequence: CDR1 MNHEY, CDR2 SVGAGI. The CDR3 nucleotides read TGTGCCAGCAGTTACGCGGGGTACGAGCAGTACTTC. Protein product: CASSYAGYEQYF.

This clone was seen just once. The CDR3 is CATSILAGSTYEQYF. The CDR3 nucleotides are TGTGCCACCAGCATCCTAGCGGGGAGCACCTACGAGCAGTACTTC. This chain joins TRBV15 and TRBJ2-7, with TRBD2 matching over 9 bases. Germline loops: CDR1 LNHNV, CDR2 YYDKDF (reference sequence). This CDR3 is 15 amino acids long. V was clipped by 4 bases and J by 2 bases; unmatched bases: 6.

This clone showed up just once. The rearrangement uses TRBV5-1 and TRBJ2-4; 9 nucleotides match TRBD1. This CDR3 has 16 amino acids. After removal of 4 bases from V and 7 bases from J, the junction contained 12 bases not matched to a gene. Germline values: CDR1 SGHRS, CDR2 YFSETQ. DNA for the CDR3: TGCGCCAGCAGCCCAATGGGACAGGGAGTTCGGAACATTCAGTACTTC. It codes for CASSPMGQGVRNIQYF.

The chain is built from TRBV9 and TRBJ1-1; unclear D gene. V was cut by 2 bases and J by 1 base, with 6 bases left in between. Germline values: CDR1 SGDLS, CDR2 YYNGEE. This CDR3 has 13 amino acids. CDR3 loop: CASSVAPNTEAFF. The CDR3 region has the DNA TGTGCCAGCAGCGTGGCCCCGAACACTGAAGCTTTCTTT.

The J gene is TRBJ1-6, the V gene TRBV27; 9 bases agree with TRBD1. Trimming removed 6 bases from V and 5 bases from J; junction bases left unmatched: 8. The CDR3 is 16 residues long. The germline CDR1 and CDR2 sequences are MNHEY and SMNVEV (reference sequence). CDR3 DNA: TGTGCCAGCAGACGGGGGACAGGGATGGATAATTCACCCCTCCACTTT. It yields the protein CASRRGTGMDNSPLHF.

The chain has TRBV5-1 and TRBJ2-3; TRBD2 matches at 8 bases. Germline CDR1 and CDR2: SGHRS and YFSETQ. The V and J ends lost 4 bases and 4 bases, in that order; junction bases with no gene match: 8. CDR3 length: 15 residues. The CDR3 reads CASSSSGMSSDTQYF. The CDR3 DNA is TGCGCCAGCAGCAGTAGCGGGATGTCCTCAGATACGCAGTATTTT.

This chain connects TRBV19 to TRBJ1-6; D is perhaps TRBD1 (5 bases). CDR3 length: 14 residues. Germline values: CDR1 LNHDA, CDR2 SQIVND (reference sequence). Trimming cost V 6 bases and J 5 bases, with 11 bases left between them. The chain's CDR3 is CASSWGGNNSPLHF. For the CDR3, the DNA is TGTGCCAGTAGCTGGGGGGGGAATAATTCACCCCTCCACTTT.

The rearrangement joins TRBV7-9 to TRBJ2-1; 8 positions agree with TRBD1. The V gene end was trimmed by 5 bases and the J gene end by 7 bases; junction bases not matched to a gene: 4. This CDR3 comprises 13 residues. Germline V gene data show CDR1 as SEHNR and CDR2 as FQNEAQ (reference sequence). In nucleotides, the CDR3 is TGTGCCAGCAGCCTCACAGGGGGGAATGAGCAGTTCTTC. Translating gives CASSLTGGNEQFF.

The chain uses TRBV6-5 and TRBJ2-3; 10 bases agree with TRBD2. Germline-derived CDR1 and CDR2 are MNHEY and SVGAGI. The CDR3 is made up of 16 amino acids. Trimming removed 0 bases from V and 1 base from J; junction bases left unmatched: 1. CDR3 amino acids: CASSYSGLAGTDTQYF. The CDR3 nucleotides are TGTGCCAGCAGTTACTCTGGACTAGCGGGCACAGATACGCAGTATTTT.

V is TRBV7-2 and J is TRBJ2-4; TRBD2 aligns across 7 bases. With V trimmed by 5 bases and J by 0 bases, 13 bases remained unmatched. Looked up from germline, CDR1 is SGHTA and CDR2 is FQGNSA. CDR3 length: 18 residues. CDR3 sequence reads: CASSARRLAEVAKNIQYF. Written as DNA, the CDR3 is TGTGCCAGCAGCGCCAGAAGACTAGCTGAGGTAGCCAAAAACATTCAGTACTTC.

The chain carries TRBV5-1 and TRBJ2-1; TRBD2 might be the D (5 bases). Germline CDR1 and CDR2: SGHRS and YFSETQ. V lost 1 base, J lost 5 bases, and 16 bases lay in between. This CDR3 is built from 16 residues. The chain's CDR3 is CASSLIVGVANNEQFF. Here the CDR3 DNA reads TGCGCCAGCAGCTTGATCGTGGGAGTTGCCAACAATGAGCAGTTCTTC.

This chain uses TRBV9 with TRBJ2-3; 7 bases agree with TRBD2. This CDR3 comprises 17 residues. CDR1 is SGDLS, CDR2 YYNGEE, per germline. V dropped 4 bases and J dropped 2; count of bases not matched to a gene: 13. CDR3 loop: CASSIPPAGATTDTQYF. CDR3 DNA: TGTGCCAGCAGCATCCCCCCCGCGGGAGCTACCACAGATACGCAGTATTTT.